The 17 T cell receptor beta chains presented below share a single source sample, sequenced in a study of technical replicates of blood from a handful of donors. This table comes from immunoSEQ multiplex PCR, and its TCRdb copy is limited to in-frame clones, with some not included. Among 75,000 to 95,000 clones, roughly 96% were seen once, and the ten largest hold approximately 0.25%. Sequences were obtained from T cells isolated from PBMCs. Receptor source: a human donor in good health.

This chain uses TRBV4-1 with TRBJ1-2, with D possibly TRBD1 on 6 matching bases. Trimming removed 0 bases from V and 3 bases from J, with 14 bases in between. Per germline, CDR1 MGHRA and CDR2 YSYEKL. The CDR3 has 16 amino acids. The CDR3 DNA reads TGCGCCAGCAGCCAAGATTATCAGGGGCTGGACTATGGCTACACCTTC. As protein: CASSQDYQGLDYGYTF.

The chain has TRBV18 and TRBJ1-2, with D tentatively TRBD1 (6 bases). The CDR3 totals 14 residues. With 2 bases removed from V and 13 bases from J, the gap between germline ends came to 20 bases. CDR1 KGHSH and CDR2 LQKENI come from the germline V gene. CDR3 DNA: TGTGCCAGCTCACCAAATGAGCGGGGGCTAGATGGCACCTTC. Its protein product is CASSPNERGLDGTF. The entire variable domain, with the rest obtained from reference TRBV18 and TRBJ1-2, is as follows: NAGVMQNPRHLVRRRGQEARLRCSPMKGHSHVYWYRQLPEEGLKFMVYLQKENIIDESGMPKERFSAEFPKEGPSILRIQQVVRGDSAAYFCASSPNERGLDGTFGSGTRLTVV.

CDR3 protein: CASSLGGLAGELYEQYF. For the CDR3, the DNA is TGTGCCAGCAGCTTGGGGGGGCTAGCGGGCGAACTCTACGAGCAGTACTTC. V is TRBV5-6 and J is TRBJ2-7; 8 positions agree with TRBD2. Trimming removed 0 bases from V and 3 bases from J; junction bases left unmatched: 11. From germline, CDR1 is SGHDT and CDR2 YYEEEE. The CDR3 runs to 17 residues.

The V and J genes are TRBV6-5 and TRBJ2-7, with D possibly being TRBD2 (6 bases). CDR3 size: 14 residues. Germline CDR1 is MNHEY and CDR2 is SVGAGI. Trimming cost V 5 bases and J 6 bases, with 17 bases left between them. Here the CDR3 reads CASSGLRPHGEQYF. In DNA, the CDR3 is TGTGCCAGCAGTGGACTAAGGCCCCATGGCGAGCAGTACTTC.

The chain combines TRBV6-5 with TRBJ1-2; D may be TRBD1 (6 bases). In germline, CDR1 is MNHEY, CDR2 SVGAGI. CDR3 length: 15 residues. V was trimmed by 5 bases and J by 4 bases, leaving 17 bases between them. DNA for the CDR3: TGTGCCAGCAGTGGTCCACAGGGAGCTGCCTATGGCTACACCTTC. It translates to CASSGPQGAAYGYTF.

The gene calls are TRBV12-2 and TRBJ2-1; the listed D gene, TRBD2, was not tested against the DNA. TRBV12-2 is a recognized pseudogene. The CDR3 has 18 residues. CDR3 bases: TGTGCAAGTCGCTTATCAGTATCTTTGGGACTAGCGAAAAATGAGCAGTTCTTC. As protein: CASRLSVSLGLAKNEQFF.

This clone is a singleton in its sample. The rearrangement joins TRBV27 to TRBJ2-7, with 11 positions matching TRBD2. The CDR3 covers 16 residues. CDR1 is MNHEY and CDR2 is SMNVEV in the germline V gene (reference sequence). The junction had 6 bases not matched to a gene; V was cut back by 2 bases and J by 3 bases. The CDR3 DNA sequence: TGTGCCAGCAGTTTAGTCGGGACTAGCGGACGCTACGAGCAGTACTTC. Residues: CASSLVGTSGRYEQYF.

CDR3 sequence: CASSRDRVYNEQFF. DNA of the CDR3: TGTGCCAGTAGCCGGGACAGGGTCTACAATGAGCAGTTCTTC. The V gene is TRBV27, the J gene TRBJ2-1; TRBD1 matches 9 bases. Germline V gene data show CDR1 as MNHEY and CDR2 as SMNVEV (reference sequence). CDR3 length: 14 residues. V was pared by 9 bases and J by 3 bases, with 6 bases of the junction left unmatched.

V usage is TRBV29-1 and J usage is TRBJ2-7; 15 bases agree with TRBD2. V was pared by 3 bases and J by 6 bases, with 3 bases of the junction left unmatched. This CDR3 is built from 14 residues. Germline CDR1 and CDR2: SQVTM and ANQGSEA. The CDR3 loop reads CSVDSGLAGGEQYF. The CDR3 nucleotides are TGCAGCGTTGACTCGGGACTAGCGGGAGGCGAGCAGTACTTC.

The chain combines TRBV6-5 with TRBJ2-7; maybe TRBD1 (5 bases). The V gene lost 0 bases and the J gene lost 1 base, with 7 bases spanning the gap. CDR1 is MNHEY, CDR2 SVGAGI, per germline. The CDR3 consists of 14 residues. The CDR3 loop reads CASSYSTVSYEQYF. The CDR3 nucleotides read TGTGCCAGCAGTTACTCGACAGTTTCCTACGAGCAGTACTTC.

The chain combines TRBV7-9 with TRBJ2-5, with a possible D match to TRBD1 (5 bases). The CDR3 runs 14 residues. From germline, CDR1 is SEHNR and CDR2 FQNEAQ (reference sequence). V shed 2 bases and J shed 2 bases, with 9 bases lying between them. For the CDR3, the DNA is TGTGCCAGCAGCTTAAGGGGCATACAAGAGACCCAGTACTTC. Its translation is CASSLRGIQETQYF.

The chain couples TRBV27 to TRBJ1-5, with 7 nucleotides matching TRBD1. Germline CDR1 MNHEY, CDR2 SMNVEV (reference sequence). The CDR3 has 14 amino acids. V lost 3 bases to trimming and J lost 2 bases; unmatched junction nucleotides: 1. Written as DNA, the CDR3 is TGTGCCAGCAGTTTTGGGACAGGCAATCAGCCCCAGCATTTT. Protein sequence: CASSFGTGNQPQHF.

V gene TRBV10-3 combines with J gene TRBJ2-4, with 7 bases that match TRBD2. The CDR3 spans 14 residues. The germline V gene has CDR1 ENHRY and CDR2 SYGVKD. Unmatched junction bases numbered 6, after V lost 4 bases and J lost 6 bases. In DNA form, the CDR3 reads TGTGCCATCAGTGCGCCGGGGGAGGGAAACATTCAGTACTTC. Its translation is CAISAPGEGNIQYF.

The chain has TRBV25-1 and TRBJ1-1; D perhaps matches TRBD1 (6 bases). Germline CDR1 MGHDK, CDR2 SYGVNS. Trimming removed 3 bases at V and 10 bases at J, with 15 bases between. The CDR3 covers 13 residues. This CDR3 is CASSDPNRVRAFF. Here the CDR3 DNA reads TGTGCCAGCAGTGACCCCAACAGGGTTCGAGCTTTCTTT.

The chain recombines TRBV4-1 with TRBJ2-7; D possibly corresponds to TRBD2 (7 bases). Germline CDR1 and CDR2: MGHRA and YSYEKL. V was trimmed by 0 bases and J by 1 base, leaving 13 bases between them. This CDR3 is built from 16 residues. CDR3 bases: TGCGCCAGCAGCCAAGATACCGGGGGGCTTTCCTACGAGCAGTACTTC. Its translation is CASSQDTGGLSYEQYF.

The rearrangement links TRBV28 to TRBJ2-7; 9 bases map to TRBD1. The germline CDR1 and CDR2 sequences are MDHEN and SYDVKM. CDR3 size: 16 residues. V lost 6 bases to trimming and J lost 4 bases; unmatched junction nucleotides: 13. CDR3 nucleotides: TGTGCCAGCAGGACAGTCGCGGGACAGGGTGGGTACGAGCAGTACTTC. It specifies CASRTVAGQGGYEQYF.

The rearrangement joins TRBV7-6 to TRBJ1-1, with a weak D call TRBD1 (6 bases). CDR3 length: 16 residues. V was cut by 3 bases and J by 0 bases, with 14 bases left in between. Germline values: CDR1 SGHVS, CDR2 FNYEAQ. CDR3 protein: CASSFSGGRMNTEAFF. The CDR3 coding sequence is TGTGCCAGCAGCTTCTCGGGGGGCAGGATGAACACTGAAGCTTTCTTT.